The entry below gives a single TCR beta chain sequence along with its context. Its antigen remains unidentified. This table comes from immunoSEQ multiplex PCR, and its TCRdb copy is limited to in-frame clones, with some not included. This table has tens of thousands of clones, 85% to 95% appearing once. The data were taken from a study of cytomegalovirus exposure and HLA in healthy donors. At the level of the study: The approximately 120 validation repertoires matched the approximately 670 first-cohort repertoires in platform, a later analysis reported.

V dropped 1 base and J dropped 1 base, with 11 bases sitting between them. This CDR3 has 16 residues. Germline CDR1 reads SEHNR; CDR2 reads FQNEAQ (reference sequence). While the first cohort had 500 to 700 subjects, the donors belonged to the separate validation cohort of roughly 120 subjects. Findings and caveats of the study: TCR sequences were mostly rare, though some public TCRs occurred in many donors. Cytomegalovirus association was assigned to over 150 TCR beta chains.

What was sequenced was PBMCs. The genes are TRBV7-9 and TRBJ1-3; D possibly corresponds to TRBD1 (6 bases). The receptor's source is a man aged 18 to 30 in good health and CMV-seropositive. The CDR3 region has the DNA TGTGCCAGCAGCTTAGTTTGGGACACTTCTGGAAACACCATATATTTT. Amino acids: CASSLVWDTSGNTIYF.